These 30 T cell receptor beta chains were all obtained from the same sample, sequenced in a study of Tregs in tolerant kidney transplant recipients. Related graft donors supplied nonmyeloablative bone marrow transplants, and mixed chimerism was transient. The protocol was immunoSEQ multiplex PCR, while the TCRdb copy is restricted to in-frame clones and leaves out a portion. The sample lists approximately 81,000 clones, 91% occurring once. This specimen consisted of CD4+ T cells from blood (PBMCs), obtained 24 months after the transplant. These receptors originate from a human patient who received a combined kidney and bone marrow transplant. Some T cells may possibly be graft donor cells.

The CDR3, as DNA: TGTGCCAGCAGCTCCTCCATTAGCGGGGATGACACAGATACGCAGTATTTT. Protein product: CASSSSISGDDTDTQYF. The rearrangement joins TRBV7-2 to TRBJ2-3; 8 bases are shared with TRBD2. The CDR3 totals 17 residues. CDR1 and CDR2 (germline): SGHTA, FQGNSA. Trimming took 4 bases from V and 2 from J; bases not matched to a gene: 11.

Turning to this clone: The same CDR3 is also encoded by other DNA sequences in this sample. V gene TRBV5-4 combines with J gene TRBJ1-6; D gene unclear. The V gene lost 2 bases and the J gene lost 9 bases, with 12 bases spanning the gap. CDR3 length: 14 amino acids. Germline lookup yields CDR1 SGHNT and CDR2 YYREEE (reference sequence). The chain's CDR3 is CASSLERHFSPLHF. The CDR3 nucleotides read TGTGCCAGCAGCTTAGAACGTCACTTTTCACCCCTCCACTTT.

This chain connects TRBV7-2 to TRBJ1-3; D is ambiguous. CDR1 is SGHTA, CDR2 FQGNSA, per germline. The CDR3 extends over 12 amino acids. V was trimmed by 5 bases and J by 4 bases, leaving 6 bases between them. The CDR3 is CASSPRGNTIYF. The CDR3 DNA follows: TGTGCCAGCAGCCCGAGGGGAAACACCATATATTTT.

This sequence joins TRBV4-3 and TRBJ2-1, with 10 bases that match TRBD2. The CDR3 covers 18 residues. Germline assignment: CDR1 LGHNA and CDR2 YSLEER. V shed 0 bases, J shed 8 bases, and the junction held 13 bases outside the gene matches. The CDR3 sequence is CASSQDLRLAGLRYEQFF. The CDR3 coding sequence is TGCGCCAGCAGCCAAGATTTAAGACTAGCGGGCCTTCGGTATGAGCAGTTCTTC.

The rearrangement links TRBV28 to TRBJ2-3; 10 positions agree with TRBD2. Germline V CDR1 and CDR2: MDHEN, SYDVKM. J gave up 1 base and V 5 bases, and 6 bases lay outside the gene matches. The CDR3 length is 16 residues. DNA for the CDR3: TGTGCCAGCAGTCTGGGACTAGCGAGGGGCACAGATACGCAGTATTTT. Translated: CASSLGLARGTDTQYF. Combining the CDR3 with reference TRBV28 and TRBJ2-3 gives the whole variable domain DVKVTQSSRYLVKRTGEKVFLECVQDMDHENMFWYRQDPGLGLRLIYFSYDVKMKEKGDIPEGYSVSREKKERFSLILESASTNQTSMYLCASSLGLARGTDTQYFGPGTRLTVL.

The V and J genes are TRBV10-3 and TRBJ2-7, with 7 nucleotides matching TRBD2. The CDR3 spans 13 residues. Per germline, CDR1 ENHRY and CDR2 SYGVKD. The V and J ends lost 9 bases and 7 bases, in that order; junction bases with no gene match: 12. The CDR3 region is CAIRLAGEGEQYF. CDR3 coding DNA: TGTGCCATACGACTAGCCGGGGAGGGGGAGCAGTACTTC.

The CDR3 protein is CAWSATPSSFSGNTIYF. CDR3 bases: TGTGCCTGGAGCGCTACTCCGTCAAGTTTCTCTGGAAACACCATATATTTT. The chain combines TRBV30 with TRBJ1-3, with unresolved D. Trimming removed 3 bases from V and 0 bases from J, with 18 bases in between. CDR1 GTSNPN and CDR2 SVGIG come from the germline V gene (reference sequence). CDR3 length: 17 residues.

V gene TRBV28 combines with J gene TRBJ2-1, with TRBD2 identical over 7 bases. The CDR3 has 15 amino acids. V shed 6 bases, J shed 9 bases, and the junction held 14 bases outside the gene matches. Germline V gives CDR1 MDHEN, CDR2 SYDVKM. CDR3 in amino acids: CASRPSLATHSEQFF. The CDR3 bases are TGTGCCAGCAGACCCTCACTAGCGACCCACAGTGAGCAGTTCTTC.

V and J are TRBV5-8 and TRBJ2-7; 8 bases align to TRBD2. V trimming: 6 bases; J trimming: 3 bases; junction bases outside the gene matches: 8. Germline V gene sequence: CDR1 SGHTS, CDR2 YDEGEE. The CDR3 has 14 residues. The CDR3 loop is CASTRQRGNYEQYF. The CDR3 DNA reads as TGTGCCAGCACGCGCCAGCGGGGGAACTACGAGCAGTACTTC.

V is TRBV5-1 and J is TRBJ2-7; 10 nucleotides align to TRBD1. V lost 0 bases, J lost 4 bases, and 4 bases stayed unmatched. This CDR3 spans 15 amino acids. Per germline, CDR1 SGHRS and CDR2 YFSETQ. The CDR3 reads CASSLASGQGYEQYF. In DNA, the CDR3 is TGCGCCAGCAGCTTGGCATCGGGACAGGGGTACGAGCAGTACTTC.

The chain uses TRBV5-4 and TRBJ2-5, with a possible D match to TRBD2 (5 bases). The CDR3 spans 15 residues. Trimming took off 0 bases at V and 1 base at J, with 10 bases between the two ends. Germline V gene sequence: CDR1 SGHNT, CDR2 YYREEE (reference sequence). The CDR3 reads CASSLDRGRQETQYF. The CDR3 DNA sequence: TGTGCCAGCAGCTTGGATCGGGGTCGCCAAGAGACCCAGTACTTC.

The chain employs TRBV19 and TRBJ1-2; D call uncertain. Trimming removed 7 bases at V and 0 bases at J, with 6 bases between. Germline lookup yields CDR1 LNHDA and CDR2 SQIVND (reference sequence). The CDR3 is made up of 12 amino acids. The CDR3 sequence: CASTRANYGYTF. CDR3 in DNA: TGTGCCAGTACAAGAGCTAACTATGGCTACACCTTC.

The chain links TRBV7-2 to TRBJ1-1; 7 bases match TRBD1. The length of the CDR3 is 15 residues. Looked up from germline, CDR1 is SGHTA and CDR2 is FQGNSA. The junction had 5 bases not matched to a gene; V was cut back by 3 bases and J by 1 base. The CDR3 reads CASSFGGGRNTEAFF. For the CDR3, the DNA is TGTGCCAGCAGCTTTGGAGGGGGCCGGAACACTGAAGCTTTCTTT.

The rearrangement joins TRBV4-3 to TRBJ1-3, with TRBD1 as a possible D gene (5 bases). V lost 6 bases, J lost 0 bases, and 15 bases lay in between. This CDR3 is built from 16 residues. Germline lookup yields CDR1 LGHNA and CDR2 YSLEER. The CDR3 DNA follows: TGCGCCAGCAGGTCAGGGTCCCGTAACTCTGGAAACACCATATATTTT. This translates into CASRSGSRNSGNTIYF.

This chain uses TRBV5-4 with TRBJ2-3; TRBD2 matches 7 bases. V was clipped by 4 bases and J by 5 bases; unmatched bases: 16. The CDR3 has 17 residues. Germline V gene sequence: CDR1 SGHNT, CDR2 YYREEE (reference sequence). CDR3 protein: CASSLPPHGGERDTQYF. CDR3 sequence (DNA): TGTGCCAGCAGCCTACCCCCCCATGGGGGGGAGAGAGATACGCAGTATTTT.

The V call is TRBV7-2, the J call TRBJ2-7; 11 bases line up with TRBD2. Trimming removed 4 bases from V and 2 bases from J; junction bases left unmatched: 7. The CDR3 spans 16 residues. The V gene's germline CDR1 is SGHTA and CDR2 FQGNSA. In nucleotides, the CDR3 is TGTGCCAGCAGCTCTCGAGTAGCGGGAGGGCCCTACGAGCAGTACTTC. This encodes CASSSRVAGGPYEQYF. Complete variable domain (other parts from reference TRBV7-2 and TRBJ2-7): GAGVSQSPSNKVTEKGKDVELRCDPISGHTALYWYRQSLGQGLEFLIYFQGNSAPDKSGLPSDRFSAERTGGSVSTLTIQRTQQEDSAVYLCASSSRVAGGPYEQYFGPGTRLTVT.

The chain has TRBV6-1 and TRBJ2-7, with 8 bases aligning to TRBD2. After removal of 4 bases from V and 2 bases from J, the junction contained 10 bases not matched to a gene. Germline V gene lookup returns CDR1 MNHNS and CDR2 SASEGT. CDR3 length: 16 amino acids. CDR3 in DNA: TGTGCCAGCAGTGTCACCGGCGGGGGGTCCGCCTACGAGCAGTACTTC. Amino acid sequence: CASSVTGGGSAYEQYF.

V is TRBV5-1 and J is TRBJ2-5; 7 nucleotides match TRBD1. CDR1 and CDR2 from the germline V gene are SGHRS and YFSETQ. The J segment lost 2 bases and the V segment lost 4 bases, leaving 5 bases of the junction unmatched. The CDR3 is 14 amino acids. CDR3 DNA: TGCGCCAGCAGCCCCCGGACAGGACAAGAGACCCAGTACTTC. Translated, it gives CASSPRTGQETQYF.

The chain uses TRBV4-2 and TRBJ2-3; a weak D match, TRBD1 (6 bases). There are 15 residues in the CDR3. Germline CDR1 reads LGHNA; CDR2 reads YNFKEQ. Trimming pared 4 bases from V and 2 bases from J, leaving 13 bases between. CDR3 sequence reads: CASSLAGVHTDTQYF. CDR3 DNA sequence: TGTGCCAGCAGCCTGGCAGGGGTCCACACAGATACGCAGTATTTT.

The chain has TRBV5-1 and TRBJ2-5; the match to TRBD1 covers 8 bases. The V gene end was trimmed by 3 bases and the J gene end by 4 bases; junction bases not matched to a gene: 5. This CDR3 region has 14 residues. Germline CDR1 and CDR2: SGHRS and YFSETQ. The CDR3 DNA sequence: TGCGCCAGCAGCTCCAACAGGGGGATAGAGACCCAGTACTTC. This sequence encodes CASSSNRGIETQYF.

The J gene is TRBJ1-1, the V gene TRBV12-5; the D is unclear. This CDR3 spans 16 amino acids. Germline CDR1 and CDR2: LGHNT and FRNRAP. Trimming took 0 bases from V and 3 from J, leaving 14 bases between them. The CDR3 sequence: CASGLVLGNWDTEAFF. The CDR3 region has the DNA TGTGCTAGTGGTTTGGTCCTCGGGAACTGGGACACTGAAGCTTTCTTT.

V and J are TRBV30 and TRBJ1-5, with D uncertain. Germline V lookup: CDR1 GTSNPN, CDR2 SVGIG (reference sequence). Trimming removed 1 base from V and 6 bases from J, with 13 bases in between. The CDR3 totals 14 residues. The CDR3 nucleotides read TGTGCCTGGAGTGACGGGGATTTTCGTCAGCCCCAGCATTTT. This gives the protein CAWSDGDFRQPQHF.

The chain combines TRBV5-5 with TRBJ1-6, with D tentatively TRBD1 (5 bases). Germline CDR1 reads SGHKS; CDR2 reads YYEKEE (reference sequence). Trimming stripped 0 bases from V and 5 bases from J, with 12 bases between. The CDR3 sequence is 16 residues long. In DNA form, the CDR3 reads TGTGCCAGCAGCTTGGCCTCCGCCAGGGATAATTCACCCCTCCACTTT. This codes for CASSLASARDNSPLHF.

The chain is built from TRBV5-4 and TRBJ1-2; a weak D match, TRBD1 (6 bases). CDR3 length equals 14 residues. Per the germline V gene, CDR1 is SGHNT and CDR2 is YYREEE (reference sequence). Trimming took off 4 bases at V and 5 bases at J, with 15 bases between the two ends. This chain's CDR3 is CASSNRDKVYGYTF. The CDR3 DNA reads as TGTGCCAGCAGCAACCGGGACAAGGTATATGGCTACACCTTC.

The rearrangement joins TRBV5-3 to TRBJ1-2; no firm D call. TRBV5-3 is flagged as an ORF with uncertain function. The CDR3 has 13 residues. The V end lost 4 bases, the J end lost 6 bases, and 13 bases lay between the germline ends. The CDR3 is CARSLPGTDGYTF. CDR3 DNA: TGTGCCAGAAGCCTTCCGGGAACAGATGGCTACACCTTC.

The chain is built from TRBV5-1 and TRBJ1-1, with TRBD1 matching 10 bases. Germline trimming cut 5 bases from V and 1 base from J; bases unmatched to any gene: 5. This CDR3 has 15 residues. Germline assignment: CDR1 SGHRS and CDR2 YFSETQ. The CDR3 nucleotides are TGCGCCAGCAGACAAAGGACAGGGGGGAACACTGAAGCTTTCTTT. Translation gives CASRQRTGGNTEAFF.

V gene TRBV2 combines with J gene TRBJ1-1; D gene uncertain. Germline-derived CDR1 and CDR2 are SNHLY and FYNNEI. V gave up 7 bases and J gave up 0 bases, with 3 bases separating them. The CDR3 spans 11 residues. In DNA, the CDR3 is TGTGCCAGCAACATGAACACTGAAGCTTTCTTT. It is translated as CASNMNTEAFF.

The V gene is TRBV28, the J gene TRBJ2-1; 9 bases are shared with TRBD2. Germline V gene data show CDR1 as MDHEN and CDR2 as SYDVKM. This CDR3 is 14 amino acids long. Trimming took 5 bases from V and 9 from J; bases not matched to a gene: 8. CDR3 coding DNA: TGTGCCAGCAGTCCGGGCGGGCGGGGGGGTGAGCAGTTCTTC. Residues: CASSPGGRGGEQFF. The variable domain in full, completed from reference TRBV28 and TRBJ2-1, reads DVKVTQSSRYLVKRTGEKVFLECVQDMDHENMFWYRQDPGLGLRLIYFSYDVKMKEKGDIPEGYSVSREKKERFSLILESASTNQTSMYLCASSPGGRGGEQFFGPGTRLTVL.

This chain uses TRBV7-2 with TRBJ2-5; 9 bases are a match to TRBD2. The CDR3 sequence is 15 residues long. The V segment lost 6 bases and the J segment 3 bases; nucleotides outside the gene matches: 8. CDR1 is SGHTA, CDR2 FQGNSA, per germline. The CDR3 protein is CASRNPRGGKETQYF. Written as DNA, the CDR3 is TGTGCCAGCAGAAACCCGCGGGGGGGGAAAGAGACCCAGTACTTC. The full variable domain, in which reference TRBV7-2 and TRBJ2-5 provide the parts outside the CDR3, is GAGVSQSPSNKVTEKGKDVELRCDPISGHTALYWYRQSLGQGLEFLIYFQGNSAPDKSGLPSDRFSAERTGGSVSTLTIQRTQQEDSAVYLCASRNPRGGKETQYFGPGTRLLVL.

This clone was observed a single time. The rearrangement joins TRBV2 to TRBJ2-1; 8 nucleotides line up with TRBD1. Germline CDR1 and CDR2: SNHLY and FYNNEI. The CDR3 consists of 14 residues. V was clipped by 6 bases and J by 5 bases; unmatched bases: 6. The CDR3 loop is CASRTGTGHNEQFF. As DNA, the CDR3 is TGTGCCAGCAGGACCGGGACAGGACACAATGAGCAGTTCTTC.